The T cell receptor (beta chain) under discussion was sequenced for a study of blood T cell repertoires in COVID-19. Unmatched junction bases numbered 12, after V lost 2 bases and J lost 0 bases. Germline CDR1 ENHRY, CDR2 SYGVKD. CDR3 length: 19 residues. TCRdb keeps only in-frame clones here, not all; method: immunoSEQ multiplex PCR. This table has 350,000 to 400,000 clones, around 89% appearing once. Seattle's enrolled individuals joined amid active infection and were then monitored longitudinally. The chain combines TRBV10-3 with TRBJ2-3, with 9 bases fitting TRBD2. This receptor was taken from a woman in her twenties or thirties with COVID-19, enrolled during active disease. Sequencing input: peripheral blood. In nucleotides, the CDR3 is TGTGCCATCAGTGAGAGAGGGCCGGCAGCGGGAGGAAGCACAGATACGCAGTATTTT. Protein sequence: CAISERGPAAGGSTDTQYF.